The present entry profiles one T cell receptor beta chain with its context. The table came from immunoSEQ multiplex PCR; TCRdb's copy has only in-frame clones and leaves some out. The profile shows some 2.1 million clones, approximately 95% of them singletons. The data originate from a study of shared clonotypes between healthy human individuals. Naive CD8 populations comprised CD45RO-negative cells positively selected for CCR7, excluding terminally differentiated effector memory CD45RA+ cells. Germline V gives CDR1 SEHNR, CDR2 FQNEAQ (reference sequence). The V segment lost 5 bases and the J segment 5 bases; nucleotides outside the gene matches: 12. This CDR3 comprises 16 residues.

Material: naive CD8+ T cells sorted from blood. This rearrangement joins TRBV7-9 to TRBJ2-7; TRBD1 matches 10 bases. The receptor was derived from a man younger than 30 in good health. CDR3 residues: CASSLRGQGGIDEQYF. The DNA of the CDR3 is TGTGCCAGCAGCCTTCGTGGACAGGGGGGAATCGACGAGCAGTACTTC.